The 25 T cell receptor beta chains in this list originate from one sample, sequenced in a study of CDR3 diversity in severe acne. Each CDR3 protein gets one entry after TCRdb re-called the PCR reads with MiXCR. The table records approximately 79,000 distinct CDR3 sequences, about 48% of them present only once. The sequenced material came from blood. These receptors all stem from a male donor in good health, serving as a control.

CDR3 sequence reads: CSVVLGGWEEKLFF. In nucleotides, the CDR3 is TGCAGCGTTGTGCTAGGGGGCTGGGAGGAAAAACTGTTTTTT. The chain uses TRBV29-1 and TRBJ1-4; TRBD1 agrees at 7 bases. CDR3 size: 14 residues. V lost 4 bases, J lost 8 bases, and 10 bases stayed unmatched. Looked up from germline, CDR1 is SQVTM and CDR2 is ANQGSEA.

This clonotype was recorded once. The chain recombines TRBV2 with TRBJ1-3, with D uncertain. The CDR3 is 13 residues long. The germline V gene encodes CDR1 SNHLY and CDR2 FYNNEI. The V gene lost 7 bases and the J gene lost 0 bases, with 7 bases spanning the gap. The CDR3 DNA sequence: TGTGCCAGCACTATCGCCTCTGGAAACACCATATATTTT. It specifies CASTIASGNTIYF.

In this sample, this clonotype turned up once. The chain recombines TRBV6-1 with TRBJ1-6; D call uncertain. Trimming removed 9 bases at V and 5 bases at J, with 17 bases between. CDR1 is MNHNS, CDR2 SASEGT, per germline. The CDR3 runs to 15 residues. The CDR3 nucleotides read TGTGCCAGTCACACGCAGACGGGTAATAATTCACCCCTCCACTTT. Its protein product is CASHTQTGNNSPLHF.

The sample holds a few counts of this clonotype. The V gene is TRBV9, the J gene TRBJ1-1; D possibly corresponds to TRBD1 (6 bases). Trimming took off 3 bases at V and 11 bases at J, with 20 bases between the two ends. The CDR3 contains 14 residues. Germline V gene data show CDR1 as SGDLS and CDR2 as YYNGEE. The CDR3 coding sequence is TGTGCCAGCAGCGAGGGGGGGCAGGGCAGTCGGGCTTTCTTT. It specifies CASSEGGQGSRAFF. Looking up the rest from reference TRBV9 and TRBJ1-1 gives the full variable domain: DSGVTQTPKHLITATGQRVTLRCSPRSGDLSVYWYQQSLDQGLQFLIQYYNGEERAKGNILERFSAQQFPDLHSELNLSSLELGDSALYFCASSEGGQGSRAFFGQGTRLTVV.

The genes are TRBV28 and TRBJ2-1, with TRBD2 identical over 14 bases. The germline V gene encodes CDR1 MDHEN and CDR2 SYDVKM. This CDR3 spans 14 amino acids. Losses at the gene ends were 6 bases for V and 6 bases for J; bases not matched to a gene: 1. The CDR3 sequence is CASRTSGGGNEQFF. The CDR3 region has the DNA TGTGCCAGCAGGACTAGCGGGGGGGGCAATGAGCAGTTCTTC.

DNA of the CDR3: TGCAGCGTTGACAGCTATGAAGCTTTCTTT. This codes for CSVDSYEAFF. This rearrangement joins TRBV29-1 to TRBJ1-1; no clear D. The CDR3 consists of 10 residues. V shed 3 bases and J shed 7 bases, with 6 bases lying between them. CDR1 and CDR2 from the germline V gene are SQVTM and ANQGSEA.

In regard to this clonotype: Compared with germline, one end of the junction differs, possibly owing to a read error. The V and J genes are TRBV30 and TRBJ2-1; tentatively, D is TRBD1 (5 bases). CDR3 size: 16 residues. The V gene's germline CDR1 is GTSNPN and CDR2 SVGIG (reference sequence). CDR3 sequence reads: CASAAPDRSSYNEQLF. The CDR3 nucleotides are TGTGCCAGTGCAGCACCCGACAGATCCTCCTACAATGAGCAGCTCTTC.

This chain connects TRBV6-4 to TRBJ1-1; perhaps TRBD1 as D (5 bases). Germline CDR1 is MRHNA and CDR2 is SNTAGT. V was trimmed by 3 bases and J by 2 bases, leaving 13 bases between them. This CDR3 is built from 15 residues. CDR3 bases: TGTGCCAGCAGTGAGAGCTCTGGGGCCAACACTGAAGCTTTCTTT. This codes for CASSESSGANTEAFF.

In the case of this clonotype: The CDR3 does not close with the conserved phenylalanine or tryptophan, likely indicating a read error. It is unclear where the CDR3 begins or ends on the DNA, so no DNA is shown, and the CDR3 is as TCRdb lists it. The V and J genes are TRBV15 and TRBJ2-2. CDR1 is LNHNV and CDR2 is YYDKDF in the germline V gene (reference sequence). The CDR3 is made up of 9 amino acids, end residues included. CDR3 sequence reads: CATSSRSNV.

This clonotype was observed many times. The chain employs TRBV7-9 and TRBJ2-2; tentative D call: TRBD2 (6 bases). Trimming shortened V by 6 bases and J by 7 bases, and 21 bases separated the two germline ends. Per germline, CDR1 SEHNR and CDR2 FQNEAQ (reference sequence). This CDR3 has 16 amino acids. The CDR3 nucleotides read TGTGCCAGCAGAAGACCGTGGGGAGGCCTGGGCGGGGAGCTGTTTTTT. This codes for CASRRPWGGLGGELFF.

This clonotype has ten or more counts. The chain combines TRBV20-1 with TRBJ1-1; D not certain. V lost 5 bases and J 0 bases, leaving 10 bases between the germline ends. CDR1 is DFQATT and CDR2 is SNEGSKA in the germline V gene (reference sequence). The CDR3 contains 13 residues. CDR3 sequence: CSAVRVMNTEAFF. CDR3 nucleotide sequence: TGCAGTGCTGTCCGGGTCATGAACACTGAAGCTTTCTTT.

This clonotype appeared a few times. V usage is TRBV7-9 and J usage is TRBJ1-1; D call uncertain. V was cut by 0 bases and J by 0 bases, with 8 bases left in between. In germline, CDR1 is SEHNR, CDR2 FQNEAQ (reference sequence). This CDR3 region has 15 residues. The CDR3 DNA sequence: TGTGCCAGCAGCTTAGCCGGCCGGGTGAACACTGAAGCTTTCTTT. It is translated as CASSLAGRVNTEAFF.

The genes are TRBV15 and TRBJ2-7; TRBD1 matches at 12 bases. The ends lost 0 bases at V and 0 bases at J; junction bases unmatched: 12. The CDR3 has 20 amino acids. Germline assignment: CDR1 LNHNV and CDR2 YYDKDF (reference sequence). The CDR3: CATSRESGTGGRASSYEQYF. The CDR3 DNA is TGTGCCACCAGCAGAGAAAGTGGGACAGGGGGCCGAGCTAGCTCCTACGAGCAGTACTTC.

V and J are TRBV20-1 and TRBJ2-7; the D is unclear. V was cut by 1 base and J by 7 bases, with 17 bases left in between. CDR1 is DFQATT, CDR2 SNEGSKA, per germline (reference sequence). This CDR3 has 14 amino acids. CDR3 residues: CSARVYGQEREQYF. In nucleotides, the CDR3 is TGCAGTGCTAGAGTTTACGGCCAGGAGAGGGAGCAGTACTTC.

This clonotype occurred many times. The chain employs TRBV6-1 and TRBJ1-4; weak D call: TRBD1 (5 bases). CDR3 size: 13 residues. V was clipped by 6 bases and J by 10 bases, with 15 bases between them. CDR1 is MNHNS and CDR2 is SASEGT in the germline V gene. The CDR3 loop reads CASRQAGGGKLFF. The CDR3 DNA follows: TGTGCCAGCAGACAGGCCGGGGGGGGAAAACTGTTTTTT.

The chain joins TRBV9 to TRBJ1-2; 8 nucleotides match TRBD1. Losses at the gene ends were 0 bases for V and 7 bases for J; bases not matched to a gene: 5. The germline V gene has CDR1 SGDLS and CDR2 YYNGEE. The CDR3 covers 14 residues. CDR3 nucleotides: TGTGCCAGCAGCGTAGCAGGGGGCTTCGGTGGCTACACCTTC. Protein: CASSVAGGFGGYTF. Full variable domain (outside the CDR3, taken from reference TRBV9 and TRBJ1-2): DSGVTQTPKHLITATGQRVTLRCSPRSGDLSVYWYQQSLDQGLQFLIQYYNGEERAKGNILERFSAQQFPDLHSELNLSSLELGDSALYFCASSVAGGFGGYTFGSGTRLTVV.

The rearrangement joins TRBV29-1 to TRBJ1-1; D is possibly TRBD1 (6 bases). The CDR3 sequence is 12 residues long. CDR1 and CDR2 from the germline V gene are SQVTM and ANQGSEA. V gave up 4 bases and J gave up 5 bases, with 11 bases separating them. DNA for the CDR3: TGCAGCGTTGTCTGGGGGGCGACTGAAGCTTTCTTT. The encoded protein is CSVVWGATEAFF.

There are many counts of this clonotype. The chain is built from TRBV28 and TRBJ2-7; TRBD2 is a possible D gene (5 bases). CDR1 is MDHEN, CDR2 SYDVKM, per germline. With 1 base removed from V and 4 bases from J, the gap between germline ends came to 11 bases. This CDR3 is built from 14 residues. CDR3 coding DNA: TGTGCCAGCAGTTTATTGTCGGGGAAATACGAGCAGTACTTC. Encoded protein: CASSLLSGKYEQYF.

This clonotype was recorded many times. The chain recombines TRBV7-9 with TRBJ1-4, with 10 bases matching TRBD1. CDR1 is SEHNR and CDR2 is FQNEAQ in the germline V gene (reference sequence). CDR3 length: 14 residues. The junction had 3 bases not matched to a gene; V was cut back by 5 bases and J by 6 bases. Here the CDR3 DNA reads TGTGCCAGCAGCCGGGACAGGGGCGATGAAAAACTGTTTTTT. It encodes CASSRDRGDEKLFF.

At least ten counts were recorded for this clonotype. The chain employs TRBV5-1 and TRBJ1-6, with a possible D match to TRBD1 (5 bases). The CDR3 has 11 amino acids. From germline, CDR1 is SGHRS and CDR2 YFSETQ. The V and J ends lost 4 bases and 16 bases respectively, with 12 bases between them. The chain's CDR3 is CASSPRQRLHF. CDR3 DNA sequence: TGCGCCAGCAGCCCTAGACAGCGACTCCACTTT.

V usage is TRBV10-2 and J usage is TRBJ2-5; TRBD1 might be the D (6 bases). The CDR3 has 15 amino acids. CDR1 is WSHSY, CDR2 SAAADI, per germline. V was trimmed by 5 bases and J by 9 bases, leaving 22 bases between them. In DNA form, the CDR3 reads TGCGCCAGCAGTCGAACAGGGTCGGGCAATCAGCCCCAGTACTTC. It codes for CASSRTGSGNQPQYF.

This clonotype has at least ten counts. V usage is TRBV25-1 and J usage is TRBJ1-1; the D gene is possibly TRBD1 (6 bases). Germline V lookup: CDR1 MGHDK, CDR2 SYGVNS. The CDR3 totals 13 residues. V lost 4 bases and J 6 bases, leaving 12 bases between the germline ends. The CDR3 loop is CASSGFQGSEAFF. The CDR3 DNA follows: TGTGCCAGCAGTGGGTTTCAGGGGTCTGAAGCTTTCTTT.

Turning to this clonotype: Its ends do not fully match the called genes, so a read error is possible. The chain couples TRBV19 to TRBJ1-4; D is ambiguous. This CDR3 has 14 residues. Germline-derived CDR1 and CDR2 are LNHDA and SQIVND (reference sequence). CDR3: CASKDEGGAEKLFF. The CDR3 nucleotides read TGTGCCAGTAAAGATGAGGGAGGCGCTGAAAAGCTGTTTTTT. The whole variable domain, remainder taken from reference TRBV19 and TRBJ1-4, is DGGITQSPKYLFRKEGQNVTLSCEQNLNHDAMYWYRQDPGQGLRLIYYSQIVNDFQKGDIAEGYSVSREKKESFPLTVTSAQKNPTAFYLCASKDEGGAEKLFFGSGTQLSVL.

This clonotype showed up just a few times. The rearrangement joins TRBV12-3 or TRBV12-4 to TRBJ1-2; D unresolved. This CDR3 is 13 amino acids long. V was trimmed by 2 bases and J by 3 bases, leaving 7 bases between them. The DNA of the CDR3 is TGTGCCAGCAGTTTACGGCGCGACTATGGCTACACCTTC. Its protein is CASSLRRDYGYTF.

This clonotype was counted between two and nine times. Being one base from a much bigger clone, this may be a read error. The DNA of the CDR3 is TGTGCCAGCAGTGAATTTGGGGCAACTGATGAAAAACTGTTTTTT. Its translation: CASSEFGATDEKLFF. The chain carries TRBV25-1 and TRBJ1-4; TRBD1 is a possible D gene (5 bases). This CDR3 has 15 amino acids. Germline V gives CDR1 MGHDK, CDR2 SYGVNS.